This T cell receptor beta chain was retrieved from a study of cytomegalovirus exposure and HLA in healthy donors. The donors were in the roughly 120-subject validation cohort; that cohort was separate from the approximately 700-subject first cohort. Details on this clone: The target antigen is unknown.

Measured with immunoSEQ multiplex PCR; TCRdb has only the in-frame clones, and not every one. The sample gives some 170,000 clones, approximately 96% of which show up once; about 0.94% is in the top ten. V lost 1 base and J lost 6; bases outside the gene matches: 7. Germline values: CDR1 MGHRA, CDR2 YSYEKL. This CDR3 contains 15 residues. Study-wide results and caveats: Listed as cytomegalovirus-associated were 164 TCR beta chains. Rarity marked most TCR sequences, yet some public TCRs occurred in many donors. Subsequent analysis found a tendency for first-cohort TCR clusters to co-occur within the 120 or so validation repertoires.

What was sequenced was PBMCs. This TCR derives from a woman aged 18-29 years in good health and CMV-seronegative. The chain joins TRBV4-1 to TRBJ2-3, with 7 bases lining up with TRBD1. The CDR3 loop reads CASSQVDRAADTQYF. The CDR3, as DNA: TGCGCCAGCAGCCAAGTTGACAGGGCGGCTGATACGCAGTATTTT.